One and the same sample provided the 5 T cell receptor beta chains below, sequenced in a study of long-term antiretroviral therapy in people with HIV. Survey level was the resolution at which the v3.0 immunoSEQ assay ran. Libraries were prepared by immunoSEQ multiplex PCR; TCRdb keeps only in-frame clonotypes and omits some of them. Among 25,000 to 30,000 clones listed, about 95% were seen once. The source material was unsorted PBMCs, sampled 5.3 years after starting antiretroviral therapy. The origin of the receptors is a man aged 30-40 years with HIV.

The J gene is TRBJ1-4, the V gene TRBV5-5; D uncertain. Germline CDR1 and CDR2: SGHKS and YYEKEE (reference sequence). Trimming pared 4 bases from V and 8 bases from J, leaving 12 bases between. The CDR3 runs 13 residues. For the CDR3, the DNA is TGTGCCAGCAGCCGGGCTGAGGGAGAAAAACTGTTTTTT. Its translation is CASSRAEGEKLFF.

CDR3 in DNA: TGTGCCAGCAGTGAAGACAGGGAGATCGGTGGCTACACCTTC. Residues: CASSEDREIGGYTF. The chain couples TRBV6-1 to TRBJ1-2; weak D call: TRBD1 (6 bases). The CDR3 runs to 14 residues. Between the trimmed V and J ends, which lost 1 base and 7 bases, there was a span of 13 bases. Germline V gives CDR1 MNHNS, CDR2 SASEGT.

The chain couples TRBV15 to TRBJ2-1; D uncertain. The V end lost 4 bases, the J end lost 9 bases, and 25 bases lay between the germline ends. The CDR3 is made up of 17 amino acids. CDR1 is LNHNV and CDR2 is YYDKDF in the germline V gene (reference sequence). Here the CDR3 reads CATSTPSLGSPSGEQFF. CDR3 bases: TGTGCCACCAGCACCCCCTCCCTGGGGTCCCCGTCGGGTGAGCAGTTCTTC.

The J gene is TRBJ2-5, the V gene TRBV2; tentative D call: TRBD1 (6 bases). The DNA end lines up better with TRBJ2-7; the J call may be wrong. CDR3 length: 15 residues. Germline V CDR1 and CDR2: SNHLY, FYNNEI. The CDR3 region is CASSEAAGVFDEQYF. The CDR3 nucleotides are TGTGCCAGCAGTGAAGCGGCAGGGGTCTTCGACGAGCAGTACTTC.

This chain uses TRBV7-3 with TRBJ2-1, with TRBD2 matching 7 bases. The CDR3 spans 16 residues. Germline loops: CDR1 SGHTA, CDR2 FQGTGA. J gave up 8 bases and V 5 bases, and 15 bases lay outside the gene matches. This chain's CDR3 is CASSRDSLIRGDEQFF. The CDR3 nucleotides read TGTGCCAGCAGCCGGGACTCTCTTATCCGGGGGGATGAGCAGTTCTTC.